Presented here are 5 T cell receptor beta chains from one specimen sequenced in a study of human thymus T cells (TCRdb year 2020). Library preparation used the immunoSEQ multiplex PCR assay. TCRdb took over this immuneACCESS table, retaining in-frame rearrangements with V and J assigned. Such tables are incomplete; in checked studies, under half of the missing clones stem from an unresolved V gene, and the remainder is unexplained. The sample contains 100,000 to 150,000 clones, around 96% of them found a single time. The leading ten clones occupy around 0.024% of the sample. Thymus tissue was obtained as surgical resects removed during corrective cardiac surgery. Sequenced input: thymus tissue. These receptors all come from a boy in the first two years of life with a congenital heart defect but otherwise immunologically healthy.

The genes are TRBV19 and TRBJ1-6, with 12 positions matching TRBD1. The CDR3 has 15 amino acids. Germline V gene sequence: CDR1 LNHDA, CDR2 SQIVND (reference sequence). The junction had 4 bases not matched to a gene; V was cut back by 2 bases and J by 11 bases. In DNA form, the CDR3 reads TGTGCCAGTAGTATAAATGGGACAGGGGGCACACCCCTCCACTTT. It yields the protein CASSINGTGGTPLHF.

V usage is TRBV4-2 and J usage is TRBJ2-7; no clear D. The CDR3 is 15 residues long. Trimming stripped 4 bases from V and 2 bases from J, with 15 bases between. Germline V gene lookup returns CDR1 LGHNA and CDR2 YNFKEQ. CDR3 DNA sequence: TGTGCCAGCAGCCCCCTTCGGGCCCTACCCTACGAGCAGTACTTC. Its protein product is CASSPLRALPYEQYF.

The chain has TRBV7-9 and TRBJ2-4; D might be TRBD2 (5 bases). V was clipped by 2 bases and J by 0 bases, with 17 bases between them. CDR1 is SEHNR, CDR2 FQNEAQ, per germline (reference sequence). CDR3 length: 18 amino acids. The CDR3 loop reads CASSLHKSGLLAKNIQYF. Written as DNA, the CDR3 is TGTGCCAGCAGCTTACATAAGTCGGGGTTGCTAGCCAAAAACATTCAGTACTTC.

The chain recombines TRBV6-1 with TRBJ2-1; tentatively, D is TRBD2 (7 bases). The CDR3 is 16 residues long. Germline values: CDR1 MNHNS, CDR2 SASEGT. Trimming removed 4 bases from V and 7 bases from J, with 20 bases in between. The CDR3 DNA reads TGTGCCAGCAGTGTTACTGGGGGGGGGCGATTTAATGAGCAGTTCTTC. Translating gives CASSVTGGGRFNEQFF.

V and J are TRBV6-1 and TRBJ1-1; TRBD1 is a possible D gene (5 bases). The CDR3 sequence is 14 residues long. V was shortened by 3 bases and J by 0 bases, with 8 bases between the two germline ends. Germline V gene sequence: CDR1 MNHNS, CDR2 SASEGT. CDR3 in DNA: TGTGCCAGCAGTGACGACAGAATGAACACTGAAGCTTTCTTT. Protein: CASSDDRMNTEAFF.